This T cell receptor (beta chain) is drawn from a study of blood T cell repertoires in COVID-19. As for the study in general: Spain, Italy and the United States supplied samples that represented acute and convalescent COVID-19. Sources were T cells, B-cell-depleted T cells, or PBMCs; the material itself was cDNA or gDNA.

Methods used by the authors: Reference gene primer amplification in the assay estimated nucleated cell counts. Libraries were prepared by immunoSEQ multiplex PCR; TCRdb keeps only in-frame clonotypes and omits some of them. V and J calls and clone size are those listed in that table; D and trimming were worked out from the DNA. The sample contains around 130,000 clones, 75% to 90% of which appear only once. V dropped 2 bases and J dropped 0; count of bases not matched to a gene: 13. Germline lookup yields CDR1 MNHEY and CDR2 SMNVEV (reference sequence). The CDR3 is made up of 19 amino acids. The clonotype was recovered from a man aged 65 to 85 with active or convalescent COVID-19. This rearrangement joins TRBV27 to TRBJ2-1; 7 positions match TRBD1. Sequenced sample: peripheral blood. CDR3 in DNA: TGTGCCAGCAGTTTAAGGGCCCCACAGGGGAGAAGCTCCTACAATGAGCAGTTCTTC. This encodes CASSLRAPQGRSSYNEQFF.